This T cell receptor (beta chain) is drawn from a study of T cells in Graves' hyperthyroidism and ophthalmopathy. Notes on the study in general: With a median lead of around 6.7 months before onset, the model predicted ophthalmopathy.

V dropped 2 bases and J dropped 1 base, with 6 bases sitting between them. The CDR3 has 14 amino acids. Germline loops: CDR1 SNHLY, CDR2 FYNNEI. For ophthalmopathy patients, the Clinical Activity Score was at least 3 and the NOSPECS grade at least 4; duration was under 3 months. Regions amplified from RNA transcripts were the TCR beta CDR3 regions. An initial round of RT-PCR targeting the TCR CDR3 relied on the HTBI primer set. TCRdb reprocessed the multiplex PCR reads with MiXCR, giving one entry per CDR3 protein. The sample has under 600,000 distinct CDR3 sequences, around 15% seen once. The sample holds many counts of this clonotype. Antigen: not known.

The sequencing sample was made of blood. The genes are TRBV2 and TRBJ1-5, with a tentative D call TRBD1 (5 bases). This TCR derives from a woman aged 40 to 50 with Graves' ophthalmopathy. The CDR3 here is CASSEWGSNQPQHF. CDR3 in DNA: TGTGCCAGCAGTGAATGGGGCAGCAATCAGCCCCAGCATTTT.